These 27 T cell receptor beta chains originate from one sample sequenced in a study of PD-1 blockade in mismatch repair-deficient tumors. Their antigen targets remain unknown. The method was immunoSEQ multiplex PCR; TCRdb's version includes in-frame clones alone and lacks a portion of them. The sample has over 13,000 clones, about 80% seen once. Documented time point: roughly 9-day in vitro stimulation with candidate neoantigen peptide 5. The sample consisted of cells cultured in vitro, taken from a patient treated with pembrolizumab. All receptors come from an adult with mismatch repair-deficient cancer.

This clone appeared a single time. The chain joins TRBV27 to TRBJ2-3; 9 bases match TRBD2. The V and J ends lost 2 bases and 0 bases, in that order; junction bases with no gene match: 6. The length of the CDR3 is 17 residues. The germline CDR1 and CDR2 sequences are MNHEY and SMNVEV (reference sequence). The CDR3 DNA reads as TGTGCCAGCAGTTTAGTCTGGCGGGAGGGGAGCACAGATACGCAGTATTTT. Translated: CASSLVWREGSTDTQYF.

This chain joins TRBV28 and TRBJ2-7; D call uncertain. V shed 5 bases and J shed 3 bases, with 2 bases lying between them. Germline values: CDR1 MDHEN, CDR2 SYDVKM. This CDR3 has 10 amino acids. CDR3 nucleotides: TGTGCCAGCAGTAACTACGAGCAGTACTTC. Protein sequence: CASSNYEQYF.

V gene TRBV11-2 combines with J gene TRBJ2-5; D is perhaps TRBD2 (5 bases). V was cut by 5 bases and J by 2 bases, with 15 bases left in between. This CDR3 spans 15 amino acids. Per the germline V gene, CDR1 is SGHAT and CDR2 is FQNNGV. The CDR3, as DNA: TGTGCCAGCAGCCGAGACGGGGTAACTCAAGAGACCCAGTACTTC. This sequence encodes CASSRDGVTQETQYF. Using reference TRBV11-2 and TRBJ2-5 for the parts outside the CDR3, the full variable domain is EAGVAQSPRYKIIEKRQSVAFWCNPISGHATLYWYQQILGQGPKLLIQFQNNGVVDDSQLPKDRFSAERLKGVDSTLKIQPAKLEDSAVYLCASSRDGVTQETQYFGPGTRLLVL.

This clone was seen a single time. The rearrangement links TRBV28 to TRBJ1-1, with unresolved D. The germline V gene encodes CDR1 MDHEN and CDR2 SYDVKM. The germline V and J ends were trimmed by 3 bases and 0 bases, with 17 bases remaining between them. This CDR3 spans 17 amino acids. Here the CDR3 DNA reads TGTGCCAGCAGTTTCATCCGTGTGAACCTGATGAACACTGAAGCTTTCTTT. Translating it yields CASSFIRVNLMNTEAFF.

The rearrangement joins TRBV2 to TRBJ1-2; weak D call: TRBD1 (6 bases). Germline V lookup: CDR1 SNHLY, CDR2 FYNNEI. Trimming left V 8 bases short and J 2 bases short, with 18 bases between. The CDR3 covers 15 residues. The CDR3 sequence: CASAIDRQTNYGYTF. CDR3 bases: TGTGCCAGCGCTATAGACAGGCAGACAAACTATGGCTACACCTTC.

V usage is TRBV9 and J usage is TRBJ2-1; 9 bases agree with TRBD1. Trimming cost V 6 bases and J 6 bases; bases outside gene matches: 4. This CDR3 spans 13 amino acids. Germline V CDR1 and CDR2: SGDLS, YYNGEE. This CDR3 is CASNPTGGNEQFF. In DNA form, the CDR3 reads TGTGCCAGCAACCCGACAGGGGGCAATGAGCAGTTCTTC. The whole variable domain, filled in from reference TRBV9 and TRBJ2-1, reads DSGVTQTPKHLITATGQRVTLRCSPRSGDLSVYWYQQSLDQGLQFLIQYYNGEERAKGNILERFSAQQFPDLHSELNLSSLELGDSALYFCASNPTGGNEQFFGPGTRLTVL.

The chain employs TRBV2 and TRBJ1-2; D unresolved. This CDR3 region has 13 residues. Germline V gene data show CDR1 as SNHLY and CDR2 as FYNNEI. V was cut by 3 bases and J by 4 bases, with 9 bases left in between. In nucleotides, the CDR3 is TGTGCCAGCAGTGACGCGGCGGGCTATGGCTACACCTTC. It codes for CASSDAAGYGYTF.

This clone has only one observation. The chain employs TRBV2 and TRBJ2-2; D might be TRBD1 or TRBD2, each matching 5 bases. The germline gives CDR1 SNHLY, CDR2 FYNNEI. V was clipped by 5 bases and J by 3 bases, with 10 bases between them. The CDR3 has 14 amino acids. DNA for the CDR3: TGTGCCAGCAGTTGGGACGGTGACACCGGGGAGCTGTTTTTT. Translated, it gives CASSWDGDTGELFF.

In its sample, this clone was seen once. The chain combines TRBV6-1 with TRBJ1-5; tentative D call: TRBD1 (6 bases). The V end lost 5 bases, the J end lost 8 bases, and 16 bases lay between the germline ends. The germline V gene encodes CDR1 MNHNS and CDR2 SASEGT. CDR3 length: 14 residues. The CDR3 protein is CASSPSGKGEPQHF. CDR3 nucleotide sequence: TGTGCCAGCAGTCCCTCCGGCAAGGGGGAGCCCCAGCATTTT.

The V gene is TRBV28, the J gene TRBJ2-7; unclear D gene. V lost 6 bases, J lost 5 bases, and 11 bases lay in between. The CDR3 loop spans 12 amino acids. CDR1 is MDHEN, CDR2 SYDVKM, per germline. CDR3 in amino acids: CASSAPHNEQYF. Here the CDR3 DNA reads TGTGCCAGCAGCGCCCCCCACAACGAGCAGTACTTC.

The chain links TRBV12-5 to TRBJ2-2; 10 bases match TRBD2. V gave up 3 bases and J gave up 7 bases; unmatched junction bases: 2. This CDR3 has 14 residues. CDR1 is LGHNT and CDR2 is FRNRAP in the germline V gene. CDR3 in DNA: TGTGCTAGTGGTTTCAGCGGGAGGGTCGGGGAGCTGTTTTTT. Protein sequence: CASGFSGRVGELFF.

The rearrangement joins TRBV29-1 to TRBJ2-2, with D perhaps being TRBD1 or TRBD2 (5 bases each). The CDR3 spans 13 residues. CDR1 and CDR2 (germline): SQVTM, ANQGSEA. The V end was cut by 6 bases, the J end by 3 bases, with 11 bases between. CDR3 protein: CSVNQGDTGELFF. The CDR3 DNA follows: TGCAGCGTGAACCAGGGAGACACCGGGGAGCTGTTTTTT.

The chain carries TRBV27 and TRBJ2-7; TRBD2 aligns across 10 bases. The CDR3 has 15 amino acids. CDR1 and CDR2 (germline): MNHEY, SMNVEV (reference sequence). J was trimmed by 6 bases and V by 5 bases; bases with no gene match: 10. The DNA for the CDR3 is TGTGCCAGCAGTCCTTTAGCGGGAGGCACGGGCGAGCAGTACTTC. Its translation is CASSPLAGGTGEQYF.

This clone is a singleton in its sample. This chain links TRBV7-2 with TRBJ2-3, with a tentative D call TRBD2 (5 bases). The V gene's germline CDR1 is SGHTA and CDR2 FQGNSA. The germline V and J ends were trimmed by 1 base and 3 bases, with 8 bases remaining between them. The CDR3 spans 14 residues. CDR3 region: CASSLGTLTDTQYF. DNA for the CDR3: TGTGCCAGCAGCTTAGGGACTCTAACAGATACGCAGTATTTT. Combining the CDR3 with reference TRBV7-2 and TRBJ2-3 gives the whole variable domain GAGVSQSPSNKVTEKGKDVELRCDPISGHTALYWYRQSLGQGLEFLIYFQGNSAPDKSGLPSDRFSAERTGGSVSTLTIQRTQQEDSAVYLCASSLGTLTDTQYFGPGTRLTVL.

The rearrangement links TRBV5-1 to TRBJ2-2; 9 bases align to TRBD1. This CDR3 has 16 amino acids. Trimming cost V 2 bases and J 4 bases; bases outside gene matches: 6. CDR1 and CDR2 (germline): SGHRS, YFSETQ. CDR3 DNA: TGCGCCAGCAGCTTCCGACAGGGGGGAACCACCGGGGAGCTGTTTTTT. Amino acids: CASSFRQGGTTGELFF.

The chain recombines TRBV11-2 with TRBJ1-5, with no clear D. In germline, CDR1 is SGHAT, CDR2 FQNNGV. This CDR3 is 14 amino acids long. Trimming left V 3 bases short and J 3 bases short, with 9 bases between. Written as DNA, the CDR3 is TGTGCCAGCAGCTTTTCGAATAACAATCAGCCCCAGCATTTT. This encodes CASSFSNNNQPQHF.

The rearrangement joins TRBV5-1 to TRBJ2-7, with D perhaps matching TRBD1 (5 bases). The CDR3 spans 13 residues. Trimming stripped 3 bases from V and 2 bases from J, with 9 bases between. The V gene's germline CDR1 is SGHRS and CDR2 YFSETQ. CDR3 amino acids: CASSYQGAYEQYF. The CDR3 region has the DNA TGCGCCAGCAGCTACCAGGGCGCCTACGAGCAGTACTTC. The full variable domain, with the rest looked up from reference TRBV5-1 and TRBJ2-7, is KAGVTQTPRYLIKTRGQQVTLSCSPISGHRSVSWYQQTPGQGLQFLFEYFSETQRNKGNFPGRFSGRQFSNSRSEMNVSTLELGDSALYLCASSYQGAYEQYFGPGTRLTVT.

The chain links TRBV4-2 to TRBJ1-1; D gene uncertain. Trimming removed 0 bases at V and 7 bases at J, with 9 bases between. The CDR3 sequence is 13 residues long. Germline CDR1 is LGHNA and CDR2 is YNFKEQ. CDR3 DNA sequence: TGTGCCAGCAGCCAAGATCAGCGGATTGAAGCTTTCTTT. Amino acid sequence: CASSQDQRIEAFF.

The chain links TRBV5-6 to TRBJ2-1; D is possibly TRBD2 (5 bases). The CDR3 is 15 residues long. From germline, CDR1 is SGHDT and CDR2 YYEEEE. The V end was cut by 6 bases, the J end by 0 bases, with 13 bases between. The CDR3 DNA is TGTGCCAGCACTGTCGGACTCGCCTCCTACAATGAGCAGTTCTTC. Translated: CASTVGLASYNEQFF.

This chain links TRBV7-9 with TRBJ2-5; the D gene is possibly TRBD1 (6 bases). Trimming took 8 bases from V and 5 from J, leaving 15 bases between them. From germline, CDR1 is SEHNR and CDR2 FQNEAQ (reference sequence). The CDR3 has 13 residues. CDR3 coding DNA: TGTGCCAGCCTGCCAGGGGTGGTGGAGACCCAGTACTTC. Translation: CASLPGVVETQYF. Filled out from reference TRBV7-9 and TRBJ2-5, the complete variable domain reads DTGVSQNPRHKITKRGQNVTFRCDPISEHNRLYWYRQTLGQGPEFLTYFQNEAQLEKSRLLSDRFSAERPKGSFSTLEIQRTEQGDSAMYLCASLPGVVETQYFGPGTRLLVL.

The CDR3, as DNA: TGTGCCAGCAGACTAGCTAACTATGGCTACACCTTC. Residues: CASRLANYGYTF. The genes are TRBV28 and TRBJ1-2; D is unresolved. V lost 6 bases, J lost 0 bases, and 5 bases lay in between. The CDR3 is 12 amino acids. Germline CDR1 and CDR2: MDHEN and SYDVKM.

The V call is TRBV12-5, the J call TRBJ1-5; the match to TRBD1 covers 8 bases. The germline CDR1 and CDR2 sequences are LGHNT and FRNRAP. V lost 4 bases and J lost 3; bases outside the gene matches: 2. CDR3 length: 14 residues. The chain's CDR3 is CASGWTGNNQPQHF. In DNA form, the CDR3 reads TGTGCTAGTGGTTGGACAGGGAACAATCAGCCCCAGCATTTT.

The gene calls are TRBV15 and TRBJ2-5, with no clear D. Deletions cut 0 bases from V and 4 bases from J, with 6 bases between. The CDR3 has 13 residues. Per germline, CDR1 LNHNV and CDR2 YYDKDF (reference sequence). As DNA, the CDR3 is TGTGCCACCAGCAGAGATGCAAGAGAGACCCAGTACTTC. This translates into CATSRDARETQYF.

CDR3 nucleotides: TGTGCCAGCAGTCCGTCACTCTCCTACGAGCAGTACTTC. Translating gives CASSPSLSYEQYF. The chain has TRBV28 and TRBJ2-7, with D unresolved. The CDR3 has 13 residues. In germline, CDR1 is MDHEN, CDR2 SYDVKM. Trimming stripped 5 bases from V and 0 bases from J, with 8 bases between.

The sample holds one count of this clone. CDR3 protein: CASSLAGTVPGYTF. The CDR3 region has the DNA TGTGCCAGCAGCTTAGCCGGGACAGTTCCTGGCTACACCTTC. This chain uses TRBV7-9 with TRBJ1-2, with 7 positions matching TRBD1. There are 14 residues in the CDR3. V was pared by 0 bases and J by 7 bases, with 5 bases of the junction left unmatched. Per the germline V gene, CDR1 is SEHNR and CDR2 is FQNEAQ (reference sequence).

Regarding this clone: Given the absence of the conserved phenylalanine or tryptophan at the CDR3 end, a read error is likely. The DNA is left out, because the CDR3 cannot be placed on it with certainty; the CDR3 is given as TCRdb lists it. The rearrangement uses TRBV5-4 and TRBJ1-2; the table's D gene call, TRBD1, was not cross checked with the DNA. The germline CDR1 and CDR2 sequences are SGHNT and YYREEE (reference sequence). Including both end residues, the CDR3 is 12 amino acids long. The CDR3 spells CASSLEGAGNSL.

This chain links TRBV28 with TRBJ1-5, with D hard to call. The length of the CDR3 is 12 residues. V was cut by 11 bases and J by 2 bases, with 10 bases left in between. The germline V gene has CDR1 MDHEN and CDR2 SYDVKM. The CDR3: CAARDGNQPQHF. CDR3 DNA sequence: TGTGCCGCCCGGGATGGCAATCAGCCCCAGCATTTT.